This T cell receptor beta chain is from a study of beta chain features in type 1 diabetes. Study-wide background: Across every sample, almost 110,000,000 sorted cells were examined in total.

Every bit of the isolated RNA underwent reverse transcription, so sequencing read expressed TCRB transcripts. Produced via immunoSEQ multiplex PCR; TCRdb's table is partial and in-frame only. This repertoire shows 500,000 to 650,000 clones, around an eighth found once; its top ten account for around 0.12%. A note on this clone: Its antigen is currently unknown.

Study outcomes and limitations: Moderate yet significant TCRB CDR3 shortening was seen in Type 1 diabetes patients in all four CD4+ subsets.

Sorted cells reached over 98% purity in every population. This receptor was obtained from a man younger than 40 with type 1 diabetes. Sequenced material: naive CD4+ T cells from blood.

The chain's CDR3 is CASDTSTGSYNEQFF. For the CDR3, the DNA is TGTGCTAGTGATACCTCGACAGGTTCCTACAATGAGCAGTTCTTC. The chain recombines TRBV12-5 with TRBJ2-1; the D gene is possibly TRBD1 (6 bases). V lost 7 bases to trimming and J lost 1 base, with 14 bases between them. The CDR3 length is 15 residues. Germline V gives CDR1 LGHNT, CDR2 FRNRAP. Full variable domain (rest looked up from reference TRBV12-5 and TRBJ2-1): DARVTQTPRHKVTEMGQEVTMRCQPILGHNTVFWYRQTMMQGLELLAYFRNRAPLDDSGMPKDRFSAEMPDATLATLKIQPSEPRDSAVYFCASDTSTGSYNEQFFGPGTRLTVL.